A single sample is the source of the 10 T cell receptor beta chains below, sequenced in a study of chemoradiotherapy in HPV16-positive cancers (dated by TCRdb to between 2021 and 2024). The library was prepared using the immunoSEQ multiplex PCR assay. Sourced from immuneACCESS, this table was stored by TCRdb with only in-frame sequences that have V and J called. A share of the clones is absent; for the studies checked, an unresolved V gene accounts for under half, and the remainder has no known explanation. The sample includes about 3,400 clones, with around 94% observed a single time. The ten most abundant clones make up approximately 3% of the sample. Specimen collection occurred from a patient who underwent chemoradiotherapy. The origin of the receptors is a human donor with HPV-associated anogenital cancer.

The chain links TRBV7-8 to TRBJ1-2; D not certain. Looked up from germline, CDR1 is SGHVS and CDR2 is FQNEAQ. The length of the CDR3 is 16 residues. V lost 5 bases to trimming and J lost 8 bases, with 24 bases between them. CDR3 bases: TGTGCCAGCAGCGACCCCTTGTCTCTACTCGGGAGGGGCTACACCTTC. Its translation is CASSDPLSLLGRGYTF.

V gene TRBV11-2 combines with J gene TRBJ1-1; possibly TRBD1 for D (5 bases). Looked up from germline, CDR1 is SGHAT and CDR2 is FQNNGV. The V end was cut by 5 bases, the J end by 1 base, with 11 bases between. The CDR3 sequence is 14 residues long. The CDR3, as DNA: TGTGCCAGCAGCCCTTTGGGGGGGAACACTGAAGCTTTCTTT. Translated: CASSPLGGNTEAFF. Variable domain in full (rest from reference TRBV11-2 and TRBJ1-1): EAGVAQSPRYKIIEKRQSVAFWCNPISGHATLYWYQQILGQGPKLLIQFQNNGVVDDSQLPKDRFSAERLKGVDSTLKIQPAKLEDSAVYLCASSPLGGNTEAFFGQGTRLTVV.

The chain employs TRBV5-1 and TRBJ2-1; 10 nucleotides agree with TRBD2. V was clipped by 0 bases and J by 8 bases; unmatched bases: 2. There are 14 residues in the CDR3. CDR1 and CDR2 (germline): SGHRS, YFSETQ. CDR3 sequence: CASSLASGGDEQFF. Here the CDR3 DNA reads TGCGCCAGCAGCTTGGCTAGCGGGGGCGATGAGCAGTTCTTC.

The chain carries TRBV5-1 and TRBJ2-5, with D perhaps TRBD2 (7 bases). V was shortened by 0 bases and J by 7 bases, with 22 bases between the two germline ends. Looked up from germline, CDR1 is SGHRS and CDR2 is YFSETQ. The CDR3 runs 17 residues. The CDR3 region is CASSLGPAGATGGTQYF. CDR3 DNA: TGCGCCAGCAGCTTGGGACCGGCGGGGGCCACCGGGGGGACCCAGTACTTC. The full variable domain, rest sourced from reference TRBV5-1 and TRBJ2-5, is KAGVTQTPRYLIKTRGQQVTLSCSPISGHRSVSWYQQTPGQGLQFLFEYFSETQRNKGNFPGRFSGRQFSNSRSEMNVSTLELGDSALYLCASSLGPAGATGGTQYFGPGTRLLVL.

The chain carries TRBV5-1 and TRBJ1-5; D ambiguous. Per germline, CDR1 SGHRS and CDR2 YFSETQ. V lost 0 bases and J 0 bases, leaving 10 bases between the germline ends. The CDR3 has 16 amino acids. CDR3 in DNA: TGCGCCAGCAGCTTGGATGGAGGGAATAGCAATCAGCCCCAGCATTTT. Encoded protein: CASSLDGGNSNQPQHF.

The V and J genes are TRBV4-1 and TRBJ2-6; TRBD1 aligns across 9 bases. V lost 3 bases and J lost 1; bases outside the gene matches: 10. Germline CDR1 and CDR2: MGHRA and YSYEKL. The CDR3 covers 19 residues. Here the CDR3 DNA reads TGCGCCAGCAGCCACAACGCCGGGACAGGGACTTCTGGGGCCAACGTCCTGACTTTC. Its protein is CASSHNAGTGTSGANVLTF.

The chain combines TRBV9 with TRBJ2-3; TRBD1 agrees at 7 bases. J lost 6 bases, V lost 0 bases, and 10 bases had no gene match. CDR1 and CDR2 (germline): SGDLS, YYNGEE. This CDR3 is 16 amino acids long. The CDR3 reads CASSVGTRRTGDTQYF. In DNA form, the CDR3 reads TGTGCCAGCAGCGTAGGAACGAGGAGGACAGGTGATACGCAGTATTTT.

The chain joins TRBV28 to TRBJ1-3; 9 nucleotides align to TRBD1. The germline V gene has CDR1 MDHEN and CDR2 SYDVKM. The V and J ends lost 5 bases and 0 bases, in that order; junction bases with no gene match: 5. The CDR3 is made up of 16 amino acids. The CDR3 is CASSALTGGSGNTIYF. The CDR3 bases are TGTGCCAGCAGTGCCCTGACAGGGGGCTCTGGAAACACCATATATTTT.

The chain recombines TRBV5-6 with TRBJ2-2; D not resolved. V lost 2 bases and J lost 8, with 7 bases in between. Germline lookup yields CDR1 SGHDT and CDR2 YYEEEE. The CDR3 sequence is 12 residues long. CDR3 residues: CASSFPTGELFF. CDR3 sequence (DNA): TGTGCCAGCAGCTTTCCGACAGGGGAGCTGTTTTTT. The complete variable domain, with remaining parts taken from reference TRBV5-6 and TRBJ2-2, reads DAGVTQSPTHLIKTRGQQVTLRCSPKSGHDTVSWYQQALGQGPQFIFQYYEEEERQRGNFPDRFSGHQFPNYSSELNVNALLLGDSALYLCASSFPTGELFFGEGSRLTVL.

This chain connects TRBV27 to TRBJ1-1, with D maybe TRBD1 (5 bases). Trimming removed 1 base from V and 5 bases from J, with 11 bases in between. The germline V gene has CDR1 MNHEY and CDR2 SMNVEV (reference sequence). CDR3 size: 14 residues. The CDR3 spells CASSLLQEGTEAFF. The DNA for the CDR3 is TGTGCCAGCAGTTTATTACAGGAGGGGACTGAAGCTTTCTTT.